This TCR beta chain was captured in a study of T-cell memory formation after mild COVID-19. In this sample, this clonotype turned up many times. What it recognizes is unknown. MiXCR was run by TCRdb on the 5' RACE reads, yielding one entry per CDR3 protein. The sample lists approximately 35,000 distinct CDR3 sequences, 20% to 25% occurring once. Looked up from germline, CDR1 is ENHRY and CDR2 is SYGVKD. J was trimmed by 7 bases and V by 7 bases; bases with no gene match: 8. There are 15 residues in the CDR3. Notes on the study in general: Contracting CD4+ clones were located mainly in CM and EM, and CD8+ clones in EMRA. Day 15 to 85 contracting clones showed balanced CD4/CD8; day 15 to 37 expanders favored CD4+.

The chain uses TRBV10-3 and TRBJ2-7; 15 bases match TRBD2. Specimen: PBMCs or a T cell subset sorted from them (not recorded which). This clonotype was sampled from an adult who had mild COVID-19 (a few samples of this study predate the infection). Cell type and time point are not known. CDR3 DNA sequence: TGTGCCATCACCCCCAAGGGACTAGCGGGAGGTGAGCAGTACTTC. It encodes CAITPKGLAGGEQYF.